This T cell receptor (beta chain) was obtained from a study of a mutant IDH1 vaccine in newly diagnosed glioma. Whole-study context: There were approximately 60% males and roughly 38% females among treated patients, whose mean age was about 40 years.

As to time point: baseline, week 1 (first vaccination visit). Treatment described: pre-vaccination baseline after standard-of-care therapy. Each donor presented with a new WHO grade 3 or 4 astrocytoma that tested IDH1-mutant and showed ATRX loss. This CDR3 spans 13 amino acids. With 5 bases removed from V and 3 bases from J, the gap between germline ends came to 10 bases. Per germline, CDR1 MNHNS and CDR2 SASEGT. This clone was detected only once. TCRdb's table, derived via immunoSEQ multiplex PCR, lists solely in-frame clones and lacks some. The profile shows around 92,000 clones, 80% to 90% of them singletons.

This receptor was identified in a woman aged 45-65 years with glioma. This chain uses TRBV6-1 with TRBJ1-1; D is perhaps TRBD1 (6 bases). Here the sequenced sample was PBMCs, taken from a glioma patient treated with radiotherapy, temozolomide or both. For the CDR3, the DNA is TGTGCCAGCAGTCGACAGGTTTACACTGAAGCTTTCTTT. This codes for CASSRQVYTEAFF.